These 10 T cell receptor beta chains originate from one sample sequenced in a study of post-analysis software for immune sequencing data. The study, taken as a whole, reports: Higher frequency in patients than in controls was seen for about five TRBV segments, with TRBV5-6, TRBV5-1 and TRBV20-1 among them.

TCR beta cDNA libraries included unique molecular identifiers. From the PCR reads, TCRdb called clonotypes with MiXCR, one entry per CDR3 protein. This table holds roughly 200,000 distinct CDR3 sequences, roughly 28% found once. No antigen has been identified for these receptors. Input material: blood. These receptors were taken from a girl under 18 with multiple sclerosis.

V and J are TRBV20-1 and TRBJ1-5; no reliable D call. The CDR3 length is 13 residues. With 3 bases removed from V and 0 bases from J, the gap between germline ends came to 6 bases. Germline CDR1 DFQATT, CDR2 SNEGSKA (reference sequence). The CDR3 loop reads CSASSNSNQPQHF. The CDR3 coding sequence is TGCAGTGCTAGTTCCAATAGCAATCAGCCCCAGCATTTT.

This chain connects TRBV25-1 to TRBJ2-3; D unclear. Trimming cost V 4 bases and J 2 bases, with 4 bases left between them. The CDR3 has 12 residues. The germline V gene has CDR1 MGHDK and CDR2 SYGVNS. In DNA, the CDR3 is TGTGCCAGCAGTGGGGCCACAGATACGCAGTATTTT. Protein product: CASSGATDTQYF.

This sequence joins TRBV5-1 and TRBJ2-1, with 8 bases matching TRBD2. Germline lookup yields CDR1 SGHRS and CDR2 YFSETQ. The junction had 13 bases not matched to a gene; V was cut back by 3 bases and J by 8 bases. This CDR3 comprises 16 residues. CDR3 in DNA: TGCGCCAGCAGCTCGATACGGGGGGGAGGGATCGATGAGCAGTTCTTC. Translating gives CASSSIRGGGIDEQFF.

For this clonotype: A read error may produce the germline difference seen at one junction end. CDR3 residues: CATSDGQGLGETQYF. In DNA form, the CDR3 reads TGTGCCACCAGTGATGGACAGGGTTTAGGGGAGACCCAGTACTTC. The genes are TRBV10-3 and TRBJ2-5, with 8 bases matching TRBD1. Germline loops: CDR1 ENHRY, CDR2 SYGVKD. The CDR3 extends over 15 amino acids.

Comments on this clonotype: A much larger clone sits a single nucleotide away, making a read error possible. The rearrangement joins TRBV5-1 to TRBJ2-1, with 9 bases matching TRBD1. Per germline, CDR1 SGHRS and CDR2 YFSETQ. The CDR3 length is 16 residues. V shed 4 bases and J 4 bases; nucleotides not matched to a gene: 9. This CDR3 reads CASSPTTGGEYNEQFF. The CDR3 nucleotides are TGCGCCAGCAGCCCCACGACAGGGGGGGAATACAATGAGCAGTTCTTC.

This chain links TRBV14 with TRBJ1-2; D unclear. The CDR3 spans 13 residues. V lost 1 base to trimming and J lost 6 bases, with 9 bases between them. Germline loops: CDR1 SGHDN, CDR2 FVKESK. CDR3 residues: CASSQGHPDGYTF. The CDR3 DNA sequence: TGTGCCAGCAGCCAAGGGCACCCCGATGGCTACACCTTC.

CDR3 sequence (DNA): TGTGCCAGCAGTCTAGAAAACTCTGGGGCCAACGTCCTGACTTTC. The encoded protein is CASSLENSGANVLTF. The chain joins TRBV6-5 to TRBJ2-6; D remains unclear. V lost 5 bases, J lost 0 bases, and 8 bases lay in between. Germline loops: CDR1 MNHEY, CDR2 SVGAGI. The CDR3 consists of 15 residues.

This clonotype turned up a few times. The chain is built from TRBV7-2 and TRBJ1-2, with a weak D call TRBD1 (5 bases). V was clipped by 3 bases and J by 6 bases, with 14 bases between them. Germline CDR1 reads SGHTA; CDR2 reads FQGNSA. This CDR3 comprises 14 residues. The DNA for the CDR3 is TGTGCCAGCAGCTTGGGGGGAGTGGATCATGGCTACACCTTC. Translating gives CASSLGGVDHGYTF.

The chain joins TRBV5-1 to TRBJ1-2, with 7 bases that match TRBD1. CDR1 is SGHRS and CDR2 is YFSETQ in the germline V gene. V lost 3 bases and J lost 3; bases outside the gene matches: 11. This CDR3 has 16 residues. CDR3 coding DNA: TGCGCCAGCAGCTCTGGACAGGCGTTAACGTACTATGGCTACACCTTC. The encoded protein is CASSSGQALTYYGYTF.

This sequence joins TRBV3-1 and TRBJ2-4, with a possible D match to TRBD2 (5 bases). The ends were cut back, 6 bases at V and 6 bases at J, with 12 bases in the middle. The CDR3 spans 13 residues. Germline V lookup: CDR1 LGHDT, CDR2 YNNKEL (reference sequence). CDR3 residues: CASSRRAVNIQYF. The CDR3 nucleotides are TGTGCCAGCAGTCGGAGAGCGGTAAACATTCAGTACTTC.